This TCR beta chain was observed in a study of cytomegalovirus exposure and HLA in healthy donors. Whole-study results and caveats: The authors considered a cluster of highly shared sequence variants likely to be a sequencing artifact.

Each donor's status was that of a healthy bone marrow donor. Germline-derived CDR1 and CDR2 are SGHNT and YENEEA. V lost 4 bases to trimming and J lost 1 base, with 10 bases between them. CDR3 size: 15 residues. The PCR had 60 Vbeta and 13 Jbeta primers. TCRdb keeps only in-frame clones here, not all; method: immunoSEQ multiplex PCR. The sample holds 100,000 to 150,000 clones; around 84% are singletons and the top ten take just under 3%. This clone was recorded once. Its antigen remains unidentified. The rearrangement joins TRBV11-3 to TRBJ2-2, with D unresolved. The sequenced sample was PBMCs. This TCR was recovered from a woman aged 18-29 years in good health and CMV-seropositive. CDR3 in DNA: TGTGCCAGCAGCTCTGAGACAAAGAACACCGGGGAGCTGTTTTTT. Translation gives CASSSETKNTGELFF.